The TCR beta chain under discussion was sequenced for a study of blood T cell repertoires in COVID-19. The trim removed 6 bases at V and 1 base at J, leaving 4 bases unmatched. Germline V gene sequence: CDR1 MRHNA, CDR2 SNTAGT. The CDR3 length is 15 residues. This clone was seen many times. Some clones are missing from TCRdb's copy, which holds only in-frame ones; the method was immunoSEQ multiplex PCR. Here the sample spans 150,000 or so clones, around 74% being singletons. The sequenced sample consisted of peripheral blood. The rearrangement joins TRBV6-4 to TRBJ2-2; 8 positions agree with TRBD1. This receptor was identified in a woman in her sixties or seventies with COVID-19, enrolled during active disease. The CDR3 coding sequence is TGTGCCAGCAGCTTGACAGGGGAGAACACCGGGGAGCTGTTTTTT. Translation gives CASSLTGENTGELFF.